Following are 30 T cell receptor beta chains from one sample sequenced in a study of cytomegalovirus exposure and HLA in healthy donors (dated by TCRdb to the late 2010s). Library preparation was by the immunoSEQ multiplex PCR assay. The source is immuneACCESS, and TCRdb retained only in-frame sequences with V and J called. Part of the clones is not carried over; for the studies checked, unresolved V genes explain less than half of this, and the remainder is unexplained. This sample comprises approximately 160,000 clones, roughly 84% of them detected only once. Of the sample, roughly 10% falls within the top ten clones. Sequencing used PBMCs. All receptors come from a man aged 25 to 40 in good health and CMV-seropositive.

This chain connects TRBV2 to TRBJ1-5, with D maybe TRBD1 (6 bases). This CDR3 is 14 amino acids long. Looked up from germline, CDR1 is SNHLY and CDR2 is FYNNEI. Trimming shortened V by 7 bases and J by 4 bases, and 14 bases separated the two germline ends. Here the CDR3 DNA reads TGTGCCAGCAACCTCGAGGGGGGGAATCAGCCCCAGCATTTT. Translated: CASNLEGGNQPQHF.

The CDR3 sequence: CAGRAGTLNTEAFF. CDR3 in DNA: TGTGCCGGGAGAGCCGGGACACTCAACACTGAAGCTTTCTTT. The chain recombines TRBV28 with TRBJ1-1, with D maybe TRBD1 (6 bases). This CDR3 contains 14 residues. Deletions cut 11 bases from V and 2 bases from J, with 18 bases between. Germline-derived CDR1 and CDR2 are MDHEN and SYDVKM. The whole variable domain, filled in from reference TRBV28 and TRBJ1-1, reads DVKVTQSSRYLVKRTGEKVFLECVQDMDHENMFWYRQDPGLGLRLIYFSYDVKMKEKGDIPEGYSVSREKKERFSLILESASTNQTSMYLCAGRAGTLNTEAFFGQGTRLTVV.

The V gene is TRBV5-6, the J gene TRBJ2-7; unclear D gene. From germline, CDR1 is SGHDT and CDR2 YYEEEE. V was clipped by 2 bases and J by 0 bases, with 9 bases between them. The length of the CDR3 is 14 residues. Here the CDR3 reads CASSFFGPSYEQYF. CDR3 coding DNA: TGTGCCAGCAGCTTTTTCGGTCCCTCCTACGAGCAGTACTTC.

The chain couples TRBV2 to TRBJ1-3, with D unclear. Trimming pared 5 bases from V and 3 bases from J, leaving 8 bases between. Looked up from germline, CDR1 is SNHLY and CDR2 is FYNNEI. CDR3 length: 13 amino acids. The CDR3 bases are TGTGCCAGCAGTAAGAGGTTTGGAAACACCATATATTTT. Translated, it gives CASSKRFGNTIYF.

CDR3 region: CASSKAGRTLETQYF. As DNA, the CDR3 is TGTGCCAGCAGCAAGGCGGGGCGTACCTTGGAGACCCAGTACTTC. The chain has TRBV9 and TRBJ2-5; D is possibly TRBD2 (6 bases). Per germline, CDR1 SGDLS and CDR2 YYNGEE. V dropped 4 bases and J dropped 5 bases, with 18 bases sitting between them. The CDR3 covers 15 residues. Complete variable domain (other parts from reference TRBV9 and TRBJ2-5): DSGVTQTPKHLITATGQRVTLRCSPRSGDLSVYWYQQSLDQGLQFLIQYYNGEERAKGNILERFSAQQFPDLHSELNLSSLELGDSALYFCASSKAGRTLETQYFGPGTRLLVL.

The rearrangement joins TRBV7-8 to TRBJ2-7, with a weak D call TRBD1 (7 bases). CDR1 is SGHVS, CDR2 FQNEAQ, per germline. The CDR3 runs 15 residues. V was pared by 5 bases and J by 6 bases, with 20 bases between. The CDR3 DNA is TGTGCCAGCAGCCCCCAACAGGGGACTTTATCCGAGCAGTACTTC. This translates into CASSPQQGTLSEQYF.

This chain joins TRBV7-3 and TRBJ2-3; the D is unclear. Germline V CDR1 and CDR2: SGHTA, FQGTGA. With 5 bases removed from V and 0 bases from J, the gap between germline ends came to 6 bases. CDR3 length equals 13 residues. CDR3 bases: TGTGCCAGCAGCGGCTCTAGCACAGATACGCAGTATTTT. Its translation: CASSGSSTDTQYF.

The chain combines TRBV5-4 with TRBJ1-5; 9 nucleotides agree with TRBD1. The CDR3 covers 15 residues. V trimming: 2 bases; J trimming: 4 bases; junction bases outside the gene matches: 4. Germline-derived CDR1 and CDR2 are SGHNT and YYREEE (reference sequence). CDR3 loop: CASSLGTGKNQPQHF. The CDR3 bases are TGTGCCAGCAGCTTAGGGACAGGGAAGAATCAGCCCCAGCATTTT. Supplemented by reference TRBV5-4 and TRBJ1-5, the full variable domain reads ETGVTQSPTHLIKTRGQQVTLRCSSQSGHNTVSWYQQALGQGPQFIFQYYREEENGRGNFPPRFSGLQFPNYSSELNVNALELDDSALYLCASSLGTGKNQPQHFGDGTRLSIL.

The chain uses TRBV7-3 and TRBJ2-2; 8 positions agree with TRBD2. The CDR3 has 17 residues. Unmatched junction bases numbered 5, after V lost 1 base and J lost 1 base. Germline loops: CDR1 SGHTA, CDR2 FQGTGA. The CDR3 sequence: CASSLRPLAGNTGELFF. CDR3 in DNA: TGTGCCAGCAGCTTAAGGCCTCTAGCGGGGAACACCGGGGAGCTGTTTTTT.

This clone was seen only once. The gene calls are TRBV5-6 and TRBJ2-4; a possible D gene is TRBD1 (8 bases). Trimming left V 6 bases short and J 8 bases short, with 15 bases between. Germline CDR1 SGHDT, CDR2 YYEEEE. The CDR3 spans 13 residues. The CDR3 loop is CASTGQGGDIQYF. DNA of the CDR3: TGTGCCAGCACCGGACAGGGAGGGGACATTCAGTACTTC.

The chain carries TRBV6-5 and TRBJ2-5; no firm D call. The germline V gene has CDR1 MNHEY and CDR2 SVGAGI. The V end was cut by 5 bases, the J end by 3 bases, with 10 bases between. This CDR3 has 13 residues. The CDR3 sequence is CASSTDVKETQYF. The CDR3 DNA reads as TGTGCCAGCAGTACAGACGTTAAAGAGACCCAGTACTTC.

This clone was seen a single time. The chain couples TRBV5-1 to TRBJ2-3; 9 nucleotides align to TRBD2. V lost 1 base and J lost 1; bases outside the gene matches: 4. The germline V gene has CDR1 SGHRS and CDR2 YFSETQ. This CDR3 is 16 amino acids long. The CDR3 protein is CASSLRASGGTDTQYF. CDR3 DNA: TGCGCCAGCAGCTTGCGGGCTAGCGGGGGCACAGATACGCAGTATTTT.

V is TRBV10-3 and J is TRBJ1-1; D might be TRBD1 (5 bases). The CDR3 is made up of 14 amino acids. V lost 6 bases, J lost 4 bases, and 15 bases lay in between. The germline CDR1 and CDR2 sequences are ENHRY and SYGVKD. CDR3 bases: TGTGCCATCAGGCTACAGGCTCCTGGCACTGAAGCTTTCTTT. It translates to CAIRLQAPGTEAFF.

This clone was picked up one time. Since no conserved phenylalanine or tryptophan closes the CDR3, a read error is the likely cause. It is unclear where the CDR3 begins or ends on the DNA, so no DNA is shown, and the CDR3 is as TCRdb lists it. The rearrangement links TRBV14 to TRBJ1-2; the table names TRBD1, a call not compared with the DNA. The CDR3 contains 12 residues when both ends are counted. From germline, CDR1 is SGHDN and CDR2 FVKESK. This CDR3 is CASSRPRKPRKI.

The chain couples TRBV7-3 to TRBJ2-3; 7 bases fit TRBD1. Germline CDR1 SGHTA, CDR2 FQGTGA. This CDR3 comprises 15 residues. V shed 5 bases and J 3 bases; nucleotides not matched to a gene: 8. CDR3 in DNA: TGTGCCAGCAGCCGATTACAGGGGTCAACAGATACGCAGTATTTT. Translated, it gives CASSRLQGSTDTQYF.

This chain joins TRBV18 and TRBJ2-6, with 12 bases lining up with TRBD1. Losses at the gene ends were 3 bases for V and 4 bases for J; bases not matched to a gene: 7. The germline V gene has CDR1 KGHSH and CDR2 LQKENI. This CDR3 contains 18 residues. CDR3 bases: TGTGCCAGCTCACCGGACCGGGACAGGGGGCTCGGGGCCAACGTCCTGACTTTC. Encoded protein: CASSPDRDRGLGANVLTF.

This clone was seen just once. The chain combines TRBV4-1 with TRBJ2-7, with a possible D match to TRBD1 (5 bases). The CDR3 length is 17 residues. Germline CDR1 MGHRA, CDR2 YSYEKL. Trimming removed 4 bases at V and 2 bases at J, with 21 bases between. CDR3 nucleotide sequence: TGCGCCAGCAGCCGGGGAAAGGAAGGTAAAGGGGCCTACGAGCAGTACTTC. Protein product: CASSRGKEGKGAYEQYF.

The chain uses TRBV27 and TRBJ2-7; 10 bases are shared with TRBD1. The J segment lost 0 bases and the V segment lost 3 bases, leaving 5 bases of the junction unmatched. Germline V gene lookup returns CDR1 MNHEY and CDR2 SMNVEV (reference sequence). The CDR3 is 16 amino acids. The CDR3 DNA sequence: TGTGCCAGCAGTTTCACCGGACAGGGGGGCTCCTACGAGCAGTACTTC. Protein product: CASSFTGQGGSYEQYF.

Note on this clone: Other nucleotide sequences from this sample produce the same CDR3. The CDR3 nucleotides read TGTGCCAGCAGTCCCGGGACTAGCGGGGTATACAATGAGCAGTTCTTC. The encoded protein is CASSPGTSGVYNEQFF. This chain links TRBV5-4 with TRBJ2-1, with 13 positions matching TRBD2. Germline values: CDR1 SGHNT, CDR2 YYREEE (reference sequence). Trimming took 5 bases from V and 4 from J; bases not matched to a gene: 6. This CDR3 has 16 residues. Supplemented by reference TRBV5-4 and TRBJ2-1, the full variable domain reads ETGVTQSPTHLIKTRGQQVTLRCSSQSGHNTVSWYQQALGQGPQFIFQYYREEENGRGNFPPRFSGLQFPNYSSELNVNALELDDSALYLCASSPGTSGVYNEQFFGPGTRLTVL.

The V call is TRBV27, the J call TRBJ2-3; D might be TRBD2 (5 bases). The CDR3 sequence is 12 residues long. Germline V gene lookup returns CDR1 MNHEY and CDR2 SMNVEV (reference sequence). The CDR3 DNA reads TGTGCTAGTGGGGAGAGCACAGATACGCAGTATTTT. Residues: CASGESTDTQYF.

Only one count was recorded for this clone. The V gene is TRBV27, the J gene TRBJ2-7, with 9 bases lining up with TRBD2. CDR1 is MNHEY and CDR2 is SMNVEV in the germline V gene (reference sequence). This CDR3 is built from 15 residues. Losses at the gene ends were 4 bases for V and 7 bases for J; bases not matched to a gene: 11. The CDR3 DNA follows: TGTGCCAGCAGTTCGCGCCCGACTAGCGGCCATGAGCAGTACTTC. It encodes CASSSRPTSGHEQYF.

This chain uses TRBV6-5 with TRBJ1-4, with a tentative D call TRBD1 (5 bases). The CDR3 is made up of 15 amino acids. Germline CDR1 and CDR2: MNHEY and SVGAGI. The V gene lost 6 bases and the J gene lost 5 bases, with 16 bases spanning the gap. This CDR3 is CASRRAGGENEKLFF. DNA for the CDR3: TGTGCCAGCAGACGCGCGGGAGGGGAGAATGAAAAACTGTTTTTT.

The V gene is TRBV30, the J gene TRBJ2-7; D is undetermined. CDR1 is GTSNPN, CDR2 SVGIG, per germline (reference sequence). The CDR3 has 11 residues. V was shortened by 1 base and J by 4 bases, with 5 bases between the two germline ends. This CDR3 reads CAWSDRYEQYF. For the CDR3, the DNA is TGTGCCTGGAGTGACAGATACGAGCAGTACTTC.

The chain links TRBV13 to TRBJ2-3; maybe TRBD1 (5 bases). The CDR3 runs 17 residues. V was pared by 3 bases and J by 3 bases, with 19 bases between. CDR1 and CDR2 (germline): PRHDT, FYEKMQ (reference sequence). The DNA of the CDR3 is TGTGCCAGCAGCTTTCCGCCCTGGGTCCAGGGAACAGATACGCAGTATTTT. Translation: CASSFPPWVQGTDTQYF.

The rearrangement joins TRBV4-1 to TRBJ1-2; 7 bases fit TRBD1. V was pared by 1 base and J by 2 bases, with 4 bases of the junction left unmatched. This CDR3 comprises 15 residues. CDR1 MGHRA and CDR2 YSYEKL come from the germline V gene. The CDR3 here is CASSQGQGGNYGYTF. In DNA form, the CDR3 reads TGCGCCAGCAGCCAAGGACAGGGCGGAAACTATGGCTACACCTTC.

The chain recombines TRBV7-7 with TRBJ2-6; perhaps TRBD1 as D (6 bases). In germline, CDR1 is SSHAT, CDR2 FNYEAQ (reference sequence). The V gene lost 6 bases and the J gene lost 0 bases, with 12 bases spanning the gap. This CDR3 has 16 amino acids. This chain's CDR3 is CASSQDSASGANVLTF. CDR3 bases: TGTGCCAGCAGTCAGGACAGTGCCTCTGGGGCCAACGTCCTGACTTTC.

Written as DNA, the CDR3 is TGTGCCAGCAGCGTAAGTGCTAGCGGTCACACAGATACGCAGTATTTT. Protein sequence: CASSVSASGHTDTQYF. V and J are TRBV9 and TRBJ2-3; 7 bases fit TRBD2. The CDR3 is 16 residues long. The J segment lost 2 bases and the V segment lost 1 base, leaving 7 bases of the junction unmatched. Germline V gives CDR1 SGDLS, CDR2 YYNGEE.

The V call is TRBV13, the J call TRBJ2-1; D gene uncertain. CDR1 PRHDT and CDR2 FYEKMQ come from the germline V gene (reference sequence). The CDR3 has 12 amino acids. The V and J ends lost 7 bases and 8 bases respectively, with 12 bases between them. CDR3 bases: TGTGCCAGCACCCAGTCCCGGGATGAGCAGTTCTTC. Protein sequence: CASTQSRDEQFF.

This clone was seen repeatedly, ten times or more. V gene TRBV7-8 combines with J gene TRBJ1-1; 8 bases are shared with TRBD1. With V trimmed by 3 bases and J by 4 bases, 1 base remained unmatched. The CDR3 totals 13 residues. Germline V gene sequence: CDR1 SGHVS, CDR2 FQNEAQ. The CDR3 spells CASSFTGGTEAFF. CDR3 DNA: TGTGCCAGCAGCTTTACAGGGGGCACTGAAGCTTTCTTT.

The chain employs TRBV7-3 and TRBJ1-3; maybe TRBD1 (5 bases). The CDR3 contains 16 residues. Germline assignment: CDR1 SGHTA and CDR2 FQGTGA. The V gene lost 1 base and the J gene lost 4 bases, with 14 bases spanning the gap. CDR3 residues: CASSLNWSGVGNTIYF. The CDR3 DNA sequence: TGTGCCAGCAGCTTAAATTGGTCGGGGGTCGGAAACACCATATATTTT.